What follows is one TCR beta chain and its context. CDR3 size: 14 residues. Germline V gives CDR1 SGHTA, CDR2 FQGNSA. Trimming took 2 bases from V and 6 from J, leaving 13 bases between them. Method: immunoSEQ multiplex PCR; TCRdb's copy keeps in-frame clones and lacks some. Here the sample spans over a million clones, around three quarters being singletons. These data originate in a study of shared clonotypes between healthy human individuals. Every donor, a Caucasian adult, lived in Nashville, Tennessee. Sequenced input: memory CD4+ T cells from PBMCs. Subset of the sample: CD45RA-negative fraction. The rearrangement uses TRBV7-2 and TRBJ1-2, with D possibly being TRBD1 (5 bases). This clonotype was obtained from a man aged 18 to 35 in good health. Some clones in this sample may be carry-over from other donors' samples. Here the CDR3 reads CASSLRGARDGYTF. The CDR3 DNA is TGTGCCAGCAGCTTAAGAGGGGCTAGGGATGGCTACACCTTC.